Listed here are 8 T cell receptor beta chains from one sample, sequenced in a study of blood T cell repertoires in COVID-19. TCRdb's copy holds only in-frame clones and misses some; the assay was immunoSEQ multiplex PCR. The data show 150,000 or so clones, approximately 86% seen once. Source material: peripheral blood. Receptors were obtained from a middle-aged woman with COVID-19, enrolled during active disease.

This clone was observed a single time. The chain recombines TRBV6-5 with TRBJ2-5; D ambiguous. Trimming cost V 0 bases and J 2 bases, with 7 bases left between them. Germline lookup yields CDR1 MNHEY and CDR2 SVGAGI. This CDR3 is built from 14 residues. The CDR3 DNA reads as TGTGCCAGCAGTTACTCGGCAGTTCAAGAGACCCAGTACTTC. This translates into CASSYSAVQETQYF.

The V and J genes are TRBV6-5 and TRBJ1-2, with D possibly TRBD1 on 5 matching bases. V was clipped by 3 bases and J by 8 bases, with 22 bases between them. There are 16 residues in the CDR3. Germline V gene sequence: CDR1 MNHEY, CDR2 SVGAGI. CDR3 region: CASSYFQGPLGRGYTF. CDR3 nucleotides: TGTGCCAGCAGTTATTTTCAGGGCCCCCTTGGGCGAGGCTACACCTTC.

This clone was counted between two and nine times. The chain is built from TRBV28 and TRBJ2-2; D might be TRBD1 (6 bases). CDR3 length: 15 amino acids. V lost 5 bases and J 4 bases, leaving 14 bases between the germline ends. Germline V lookup: CDR1 MDHEN, CDR2 SYDVKM. The CDR3 bases are TGTGCCAGCAGTCTACCGGGACACCTCACCGGGGAGCTGTTTTTT. Protein product: CASSLPGHLTGELFF.

This clone was found a few times. The chain uses TRBV28 and TRBJ2-3, with 7 bases matching TRBD2. In germline, CDR1 is MDHEN, CDR2 SYDVKM. V trimming: 6 bases; J trimming: 2 bases; junction bases outside the gene matches: 8. The CDR3 covers 15 residues. CDR3 amino acids: CASRPLGLHTDTQYF. CDR3 in DNA: TGTGCCAGCAGACCTCTGGGACTACACACAGATACGCAGTATTTT. The complete variable domain, with remaining parts taken from reference TRBV28 and TRBJ2-3, reads DVKVTQSSRYLVKRTGEKVFLECVQDMDHENMFWYRQDPGLGLRLIYFSYDVKMKEKGDIPEGYSVSREKKERFSLILESASTNQTSMYLCASRPLGLHTDTQYFGPGTRLTVL.

This clone came up once. V gene TRBV3-1 (or the pseudogene TRBV3-2) combines with J gene TRBJ2-3, with 10 bases aligning to TRBD2. This CDR3 contains 15 residues. Germline V gene data show CDR1 as LGHDT and CDR2 as YNNKEL (reference sequence). V trimming: 3 bases; J trimming: 6 bases; junction bases outside the gene matches: 6. The CDR3 DNA reads TGTGCCAGCAGCCAGACAGCGGGGGGGCTGGATACGCAGTATTTT. It is translated as CASSQTAGGLDTQYF.

This clone came up once. The chain joins TRBV5-1 to TRBJ2-7, with 9 bases fitting TRBD1. Germline V gene sequence: CDR1 SGHRS, CDR2 YFSETQ. The CDR3 sequence is 14 residues long. V shed 4 bases and J 2 bases; nucleotides not matched to a gene: 4. In DNA form, the CDR3 reads TGCGCCAGCAGCGCCGGACAGGGGACCTACGAGCAGTACTTC. Amino acids: CASSAGQGTYEQYF. The variable domain in full, completed from reference TRBV5-1 and TRBJ2-7, reads KAGVTQTPRYLIKTRGQQVTLSCSPISGHRSVSWYQQTPGQGLQFLFEYFSETQRNKGNFPGRFSGRQFSNSRSEMNVSTLELGDSALYLCASSAGQGTYEQYFGPGTRLTVT.

J is TRBJ2-2 and V is TRBV10-2; D possibly corresponds to TRBD1 (6 bases). Looked up from germline, CDR1 is WSHSY and CDR2 is SAAADI. The ends were cut back, 8 bases at V and 1 base at J, with 11 bases in the middle. The CDR3 spans 14 residues. Written as DNA, the CDR3 is TGCGCCAGCGTGGGACATATGAACACCGGGGAGCTGTTTTTT. It translates to CASVGHMNTGELFF.

The chain is built from TRBV19 and TRBJ1-1, with D unclear. Trimming took off 10 bases at V and 2 bases at J, with 8 bases between the two ends. CDR3 length: 11 residues. Per germline, CDR1 LNHDA and CDR2 SQIVND (reference sequence). CDR3 sequence reads: CATTVNTEAFF. For the CDR3, the DNA is TGTGCCACCACAGTTAACACTGAAGCTTTCTTT.